This T cell receptor beta chain emerged from a study of blood T cell repertoires in COVID-19. Per germline, CDR1 SGHRS and CDR2 YFSETQ. There are 15 residues in the CDR3. Trimming cost V 3 bases and J 0 bases, with 12 bases left between them. Sequenced by immunoSEQ multiplex PCR; TCRdb stores in-frame clones only, minus some. Of hundreds of thousands of clones in the sample, about four fifths are singletons; the top ten hold roughly 4.8%. Participants had their cohort set by participant-reported clinical history. The source material was PBMCs or T cells enriched from blood (not recorded which). The rearrangement links TRBV5-1 to TRBJ1-1, with D unresolved. The receptor was isolated from a woman between 45 and 60 years old who had been exposed to COVID-19. The CDR3 region has the DNA TGCGCCAGCAGCTCCTTTGGGAGTCTGAACACTGAAGCTTTCTTT. This codes for CASSSFGSLNTEAFF.